These T cell receptor beta chains were read from a single sample in a study of shared clonotypes between healthy human individuals. Sequencing used immunoSEQ multiplex PCR; TCRdb keeps in-frame clones, though not all of them. Counted here are over 700,000 clones, over 60% occurring once; the ten biggest clones make up around 1.8%. The sequenced material came from memory CD4+ T cells sorted from blood. The receptors stem from a woman in her twenties or thirties in good health. CDR3s include the opening cysteine and the closing phenylalanine or tryptophan. The D gene is left open where the match is weak. The listing skips clone size in some rows; elsewhere it reads once, few, many or a size class.

TRBV6-5	.	.	TRBJ1-5	TGTGCCAGCAGTTACTCGGGGGCTCGGCAGCCCCAGCATTTT	CASSYSGARQPQHF
TRBV7-9	.	TRBD1	TRBJ2-5	TGTGCCAGCGGTGCAGGGGGAGAGACCCAGTACTTC	CASGAGGETQYF
TRBV6-6	.	.	TRBJ2-3	TGTGCCACCGGTAGCATAACCGGAGCAGATACGCAGTATTTT	CATGSITGADTQYF
TRBV6-5	few	TRBD1	TRBJ2-1	TGTGCCAGCAGTTACCGCGGGACAGGGAACAATGAGCAGTTCTTC	CASSYRGTGNNEQFF
TRBV7-2	.	.	TRBJ2-7	TGTGCCAGCAGTCTCGTCGCTGCGGGGATCTCCTACGAGCAGTACTTC	CASSLVAAGISYEQYF
TRBV7-9	.	.	TRBJ2-5	TGTGCCAGCAGCTCCCGGCTCCCCGGCAAAGAGACCCAGTACTTC	CASSSRLPGKETQYF
TRBV27	.	TRBD2	TRBJ2-5	TGTGCCAGCAGTTTAGGCCGGGGCAGGGAGGGAGAGACCCAGTACTTC	CASSLGRGREGETQYF
TRBV5-4	.	.	TRBJ2-3	TGTGCCAGCAGCAACGGACTGGCTAGCACAGATACGCAGTATTTT	CASSNGLASTDTQYF
TRBV5-4	.	.	TRBJ1-2	TGTGCCAGCAGCCCACCAACAGGGTTTAGTGGCTACACCTTC	CASSPPTGFSGYTF
TRBV30	.	.	TRBJ1-5	TGTGCCTGGAGCAGGGATCGCAATCAGCCCCAGCATTTT	CAWSRDRNQPQHF
TRBV19	.	.	TRBJ1-1	TGTGCCAGTAGTTTTCCCGGGGATAAACGAGGGAACACTGAAGCTTTCTTT	CASSFPGDKRGNTEAFF